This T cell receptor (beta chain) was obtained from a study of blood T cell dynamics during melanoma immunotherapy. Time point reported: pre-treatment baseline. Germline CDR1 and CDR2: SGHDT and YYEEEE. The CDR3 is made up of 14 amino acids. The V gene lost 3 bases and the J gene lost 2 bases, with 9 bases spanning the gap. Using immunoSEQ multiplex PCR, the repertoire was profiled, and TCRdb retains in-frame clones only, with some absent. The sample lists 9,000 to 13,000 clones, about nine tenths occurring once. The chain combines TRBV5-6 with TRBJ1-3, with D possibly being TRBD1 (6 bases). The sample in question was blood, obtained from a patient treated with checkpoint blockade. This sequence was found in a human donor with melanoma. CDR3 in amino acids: CASSSTGTGNTIYF. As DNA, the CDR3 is TGTGCCAGCAGCTCTACAGGGACTGGAAACACCATATATTTT. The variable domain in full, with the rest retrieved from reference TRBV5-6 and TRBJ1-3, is DAGVTQSPTHLIKTRGQQVTLRCSPKSGHDTVSWYQQALGQGPQFIFQYYEEEERQRGNFPDRFSGHQFPNYSSELNVNALLLGDSALYLCASSSTGTGNTIYFGEGSWLTVV.